What follows are 11 T cell receptor beta chains derived from one specimen sequenced in a study of CD8 T cells in ankylosing spondylitis. General study results and limits: In ankylosing spondylitis blood, a motif of several highly homologous TCR beta variants appeared characteristic.

The antigens for these receptors are not known. TCRdb re-called the 5' RACE reads with MiXCR, one entry per CDR3 protein. This sample has around 430,000 distinct CDR3 sequences, with under 20% found just once. The sample comprised blood, either unsorted or a sorted T cell fraction (not recorded which). The receptors here all came from a male donor with ankylosing spondylitis.

The chain links TRBV19 to TRBJ2-5, with 7 bases that match TRBD1. Germline V gene lookup returns CDR1 LNHDA and CDR2 SQIVND (reference sequence). The CDR3 is made up of 13 amino acids. Trimming cost V 3 bases and J 5 bases; bases outside gene matches: 3. Here the CDR3 DNA reads TGTGCCAGTAGTATCGCGACAGGGGAGACCCAGTACTTC. Translating gives CASSIATGETQYF.

The sample holds a few counts of this clonotype. This CDR3 reads CASSQDRAVTNTIYF. CDR3 sequence (DNA): TGCGCCAGCAGCCAAGATCGGGCAGTTACAAACACCATATATTTT. The rearrangement links TRBV4-1 to TRBJ1-3; D not certain. The V gene's germline CDR1 is MGHRA and CDR2 YSYEKL. The V gene lost 0 bases and the J gene lost 6 bases, with 12 bases spanning the gap. This CDR3 is built from 15 residues.

This clonotype was seen more than once but under ten times. The chain combines TRBV12-3 or TRBV12-4 with TRBJ2-7, with TRBD2 identical over 9 bases. The V gene end was trimmed by 6 bases and the J gene end by 3 bases; junction bases not matched to a gene: 3. The CDR3 is 13 amino acids. CDR3 bases: TGTGCCAGCAGGGGGACTAGCAGCTACGAGCAGTACTTC. It encodes CASRGTSSYEQYF.

This clonotype showed up many times. In nucleotides, the CDR3 is TGTGCCAGCAGCTTAGACGGGCATGGGGCCAAAAACATTCAGTACTTC. Residues: CASSLDGHGAKNIQYF. This sequence joins TRBV7-2 and TRBJ2-4; unclear D gene. V lost 1 base, J lost 1 base, and 11 bases lay in between. The CDR3 sequence is 16 residues long. Germline CDR1 SGHTA, CDR2 FQGNSA.

The V gene is TRBV4-2, the J gene TRBJ2-5; TRBD1 might be the D (5 bases). Trimming took 1 base from V and 3 from J, leaving 12 bases between them. Germline CDR1 reads LGHNA; CDR2 reads YNFKEQ. The CDR3 spans 15 residues. CDR3 in DNA: TGTGCCAGCAGCCAAGGGTTGGGGCACGAAGAGACCCAGTACTTC. This sequence encodes CASSQGLGHEETQYF.

The gene calls are TRBV4-1 and TRBJ1-1; D is unresolved. CDR3 size: 15 residues. The V end was cut by 0 bases, the J end by 1 base, with 9 bases between. The germline CDR1 and CDR2 sequences are MGHRA and YSYEKL. CDR3 sequence (DNA): TGCGCCAGCAGCCAAGAATGGCCGGGGAACACTGAAGCTTTCTTT. The encoded protein is CASSQEWPGNTEAFF.

This clonotype was observed a few times. The chain employs TRBV7-9 and TRBJ2-5, with D perhaps matching TRBD2 (6 bases). Germline loops: CDR1 SEHNR, CDR2 FQNEAQ (reference sequence). The CDR3 length is 15 residues. Between the trimmed V and J ends, which lost 5 bases and 1 base, there was a span of 14 bases. CDR3 amino acids: CASSVWGVTQETQYF. The CDR3 bases are TGTGCCAGCAGCGTGTGGGGGGTAACCCAAGAGACCCAGTACTTC.

The sample holds a few counts of this clonotype. This chain uses TRBV12-3 or TRBV12-4 with TRBJ1-4, with a possible D match to TRBD1 (6 bases). The CDR3 is 16 residues long. The ends were cut back, 3 bases at V and 7 bases at J, with 18 bases in the middle. The CDR3 coding sequence is TGTGCCAGCAGTTTTAGAGGGGGAAAGGGGGGTGAAAAACTGTTTTTT. It is translated as CASSFRGGKGGEKLFF.

The chain carries TRBV25-1 and TRBJ1-1; TRBD1 might be the D (5 bases). Germline CDR1 is MGHDK and CDR2 is SYGVNS. The CDR3 is 14 residues long. V was trimmed by 7 bases and J by 4 bases, leaving 16 bases between them. In nucleotides, the CDR3 is TGTGCCAGCAAAAGCGACCGGGGACCCACTGAAGCTTTCTTT. This encodes CASKSDRGPTEAFF.

The sample holds a few counts of this clonotype. This sequence joins TRBV29-1 and TRBJ1-5; 8 nucleotides line up with TRBD1. Trimming cost V 6 bases and J 4 bases; bases outside gene matches: 8. Germline lookup yields CDR1 SQVTM and CDR2 ANQGSEA. There are 14 residues in the CDR3. The CDR3 reads CSVSGTGVNQPQHF. The CDR3 coding sequence is TGCAGCGTCTCTGGGACAGGAGTAAATCAGCCCCAGCATTTT.

There are a few counts of this clonotype. This rearrangement joins TRBV7-3 to TRBJ2-3, with D uncertain. The CDR3 is 15 amino acids. Germline assignment: CDR1 SGHTA and CDR2 FQGTGA. The V end was cut by 2 bases, the J end by 0 bases, with 9 bases between. CDR3 DNA sequence: TGTGCCAGCAGCTTATCGGTAACTAGCACAGATACGCAGTATTTT. Its protein product is CASSLSVTSTDTQYF.